By sample share, the clone carrying this T cell receptor (beta chain) is medium-sized. Its specificity is unknown. TCR cDNA molecules each carried a unique molecular identifier. Each CDR3 protein is one row after TCRdb ran MiXCR on the 5' RACE reads. The sample holds nearly 5,000 distinct CDR3 sequences, around 13% seen once. This sample stems from a study of spatial heterogeneity in lung cancer. Findings of the study overall: Coverage was estimated at about 7% of tumor T cells for alpha chains and approximately 14% for beta chains. The number of expanded tumor alpha and beta chains correlated with mutation number.

The CDR3 is made up of 15 amino acids. J was trimmed by 6 bases and V by 4 bases; bases with no gene match: 7. CDR1 is LGHDT and CDR2 is YNNKEL in the germline V gene (reference sequence). As for time point: sample taken at primary tumor resection. The approximately 72 donors had untreated early-stage non-small cell lung cancer. Sequencing covered unsorted whole RNA taken from tumor, nontumor lung or frozen PBMC. The clonotype comes from a female donor with early-stage non-small cell lung cancer. The rearrangement uses TRBV3-1 and TRBJ2-1, with TRBD2 matching over 9 bases. Here the sequenced sample was lung tumor tissue, taken at surgery. CDR3 amino acids: CASSPLAGAANEQFF. The DNA of the CDR3 is TGTGCCAGCAGCCCATTAGCGGGGGCGGCCAATGAGCAGTTCTTC.